This T cell receptor (beta chain) was sequenced for a study of shared clonotypes between healthy human individuals. Note on this clone: Its specificity is not known.

Sequencing was performed with immunoSEQ multiplex PCR; in TCRdb, only in-frame clones are kept and a portion is missing. The sample shows fewer than 1.6 million clones, approximately 98.5% of them seen only once. General study findings and limits: Generation probability values for non-shared clonotypes were lower than those for clonotypes shared by all four donors.

Splitting of CD4+ cells produced CD45RA+ naive and CD45RA-negative memory subsets. The CDR3 consists of 15 residues. CDR1 and CDR2 (germline): SGHVS, FNYEAQ. Trimming left V 5 bases short and J 9 bases short, with 19 bases between. This TCR came from a man between 25 and 39 years old in good health. The chain links TRBV7-6 to TRBJ2-2; D call uncertain. The specimen was naive CD4+ T cells sorted from blood. Documented subset: CD45RA+ positively selected. This chain's CDR3 is CASSGYRGQTRELFF. The CDR3, as DNA: TGTGCCAGCAGCGGCTACAGAGGCCAAACCAGGGAGCTGTTTTTT. The full variable domain, in which reference TRBV7-6 and TRBJ2-2 provide the parts outside the CDR3, is GAGVSQSPRYKVTKRGQDVALRCDPISGHVSLYWYRQALGQGPEFLTYFNYEAQQDKSGLPNDRFSAERPEGSISTLTIQRTEQRDSAMYRCASSGYRGQTRELFFGEGSRLTVL.